The source of this T cell receptor beta chain is a study of a mutant IDH1 vaccine in newly diagnosed glioma. Study-level information: Beginning 4-6 weeks after radiotherapy alone, or with temozolomide cycles, vaccination took place. Patients arrived already treated with radiotherapy, temozolomide, or both, most having had both. The treated population exhibited a male proportion of roughly 62%, a female proportion of roughly 40%, and a mean age of about 40 years. Study results and caveats: Immune responses arising from the vaccine appeared in roughly 95% of patients.

The protocol was immunoSEQ multiplex PCR, while the TCRdb copy is restricted to in-frame clones and leaves out a portion. In the table there are about 35,000 clones, approximately 80% of which are singletons. The CDR3 covers 16 residues. The V gene lost 1 base and the J gene lost 0 bases, with 13 bases spanning the gap. Germline V gives CDR1 SGHRS, CDR2 YFSETQ. A few counts support this clone. Its specificity is unknown. Time point in this sample: week 11, during vaccination. Vaccination used 300 ug of mutant IDH1 20-mer peptide per dose, with topical imiquimod. This clonotype was sampled from a woman in her twenties or thirties with glioma. Some clones in this sample may be carry-over from other donors' samples. The chain uses TRBV5-1 and TRBJ1-1; a weak D match, TRBD1 (6 bases). Material: peripheral blood mononuclear cells (PBMCs), obtained from a glioma patient whose treatment included an IDH1 peptide vaccine. The chain's CDR3 is CASSLPGDSMNTEAFF. In DNA form, the CDR3 reads TGCGCCAGCAGCTTGCCAGGGGACTCCATGAACACTGAAGCTTTCTTT.